This T cell receptor beta chain was recovered during a study of cytomegalovirus exposure and HLA in healthy donors. Across the whole study: A previous analysis identified 117 million unique TCR beta sequences derived from some 200 million T cells. Overall study results and limits: Later analysis found that TCR beta chains associated with HLA were more clonally expanded than other, equally common chains. Available immune exposure information was restricted to CMV serostatus only. Previous analysis showed most TCR beta V segments were productive about 90% or about 30% of the time.

Germline V gives CDR1 MNHNS, CDR2 SASEGT. This CDR3 contains 17 residues. V was clipped by 2 bases and J by 0 bases, with 14 bases between them. A note on this clone: Its antigen is still unknown.

Use of 60 Vbeta and 13 Jbeta primers characterized the PCR. The repertoire was sequenced with immunoSEQ multiplex PCR; TCRdb's copy has only in-frame clones and lacks some. The sample records fewer than 150,000 clones, about three quarters being singletons. The genes are TRBV6-1 and TRBJ1-5; D is unclear. This clonotype was obtained from a human donor in good health. What was sequenced was PBMCs. CDR3 residues: CASSESLGSYSNQPQHF. DNA for the CDR3: TGTGCCAGCAGTGAATCCCTCGGGTCTTATAGCAATCAGCCCCAGCATTTT.